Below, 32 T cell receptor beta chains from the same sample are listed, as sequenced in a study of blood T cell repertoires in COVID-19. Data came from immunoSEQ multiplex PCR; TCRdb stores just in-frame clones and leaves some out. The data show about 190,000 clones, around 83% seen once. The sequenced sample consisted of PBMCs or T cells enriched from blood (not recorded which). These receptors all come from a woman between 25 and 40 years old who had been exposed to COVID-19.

The CDR3 is CASTLRGASSDTQYF. The CDR3 region has the DNA TGTGCCAGCACCTTGCGGGGAGCCTCGAGCGATACGCAGTATTTT. This chain connects TRBV11-1 to TRBJ2-3, with D perhaps matching TRBD2 (6 bases). Germline V gene sequence: CDR1 SGHAT, CDR2 FQDESV (reference sequence). V lost 7 bases and J 6 bases, leaving 20 bases between the germline ends. The CDR3 runs to 15 residues. Looking up the rest from reference TRBV11-1 and TRBJ2-3 gives the full variable domain: EAEVAQSPRYKITEKSQAVAFWCDPISGHATLYWYRQILGQGPELLVQFQDESVVDDSQLPKDRFSAERLKGVDSTLKIQPAELGDSAMYLCASTLRGASSDTQYFGPGTRLTVL.

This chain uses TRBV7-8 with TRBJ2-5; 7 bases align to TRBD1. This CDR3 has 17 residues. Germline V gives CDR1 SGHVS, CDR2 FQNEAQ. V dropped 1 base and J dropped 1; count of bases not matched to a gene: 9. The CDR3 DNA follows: TGTGCCAGCAGCTTAGGGCGACAGGGTCAATTCCAAGAGACCCAGTACTTC. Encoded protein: CASSLGRQGQFQETQYF.

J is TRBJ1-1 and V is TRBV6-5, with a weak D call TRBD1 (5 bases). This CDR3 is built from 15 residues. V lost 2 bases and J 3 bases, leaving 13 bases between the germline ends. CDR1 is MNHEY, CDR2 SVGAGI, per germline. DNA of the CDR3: TGTGCCAGCAGTTACGTTCAGGGTTTAGACACTGAAGCTTTCTTT. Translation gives CASSYVQGLDTEAFF.

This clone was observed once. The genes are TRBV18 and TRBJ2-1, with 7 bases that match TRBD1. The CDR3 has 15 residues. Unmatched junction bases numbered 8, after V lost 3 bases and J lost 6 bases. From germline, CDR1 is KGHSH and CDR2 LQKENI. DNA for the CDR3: TGTGCCAGCTCACCGGGACAGTCTTTTCGCAATGAGCAGTTCTTC. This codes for CASSPGQSFRNEQFF.

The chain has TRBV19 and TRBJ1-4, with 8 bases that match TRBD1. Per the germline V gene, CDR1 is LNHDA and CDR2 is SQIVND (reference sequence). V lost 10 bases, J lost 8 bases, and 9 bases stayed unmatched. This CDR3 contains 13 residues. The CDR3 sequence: CATSEQGGEKLFF. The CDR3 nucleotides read TGTGCCACCTCTGAACAGGGGGGGGAAAAACTGTTTTTT.

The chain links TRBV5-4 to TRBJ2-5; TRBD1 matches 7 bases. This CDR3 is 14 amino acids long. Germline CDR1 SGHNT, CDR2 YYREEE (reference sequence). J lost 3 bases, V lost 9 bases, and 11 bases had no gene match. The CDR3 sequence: CATAHRDSKETQYF. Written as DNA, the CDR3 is TGTGCCACCGCACATCGGGACAGCAAAGAGACCCAGTACTTC.

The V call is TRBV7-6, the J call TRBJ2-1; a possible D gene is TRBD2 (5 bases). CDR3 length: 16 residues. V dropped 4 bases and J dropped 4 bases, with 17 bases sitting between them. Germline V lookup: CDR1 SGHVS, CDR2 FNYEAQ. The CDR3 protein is CASSSTPGLGYNEQFF. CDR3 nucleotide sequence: TGTGCCAGCAGCTCCACCCCCGGACTGGGTTACAATGAGCAGTTCTTC.

The CDR3 region is CASILDRAREAFF. CDR3 DNA sequence: TGTGCCAGCATTTTAGACAGGGCTAGAGAAGCTTTCTTT. The chain combines TRBV2 with TRBJ1-1; 7 positions match TRBD1. V was clipped by 7 bases and J by 8 bases; unmatched bases: 10. Germline assignment: CDR1 SNHLY and CDR2 FYNNEI. This CDR3 is built from 13 residues. Full variable domain (outside the CDR3, taken from reference TRBV2 and TRBJ1-1): EPEVTQTPSHQVTQMGQEVILRCVPISNHLYFYWYRQILGQKVEFLVSFYNNEISEKSEIFDDQFSVERPDGSNFTLKIRSTKLEDSAMYFCASILDRAREAFFGQGTRLTVV.

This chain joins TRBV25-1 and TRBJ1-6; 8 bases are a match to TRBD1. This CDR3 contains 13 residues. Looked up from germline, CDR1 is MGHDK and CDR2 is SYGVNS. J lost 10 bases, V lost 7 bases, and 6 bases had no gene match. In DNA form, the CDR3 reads TGTGCCAGCACCGGACAGGGAGGCTCACCCCTCCACTTT. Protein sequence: CASTGQGGSPLHF.

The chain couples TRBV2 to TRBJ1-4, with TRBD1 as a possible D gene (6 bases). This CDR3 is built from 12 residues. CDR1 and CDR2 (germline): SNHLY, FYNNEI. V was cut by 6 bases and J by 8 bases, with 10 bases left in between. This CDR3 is CASRVGQEKLFF. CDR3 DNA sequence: TGTGCCAGCAGAGTAGGACAGGAAAAACTGTTTTTT.

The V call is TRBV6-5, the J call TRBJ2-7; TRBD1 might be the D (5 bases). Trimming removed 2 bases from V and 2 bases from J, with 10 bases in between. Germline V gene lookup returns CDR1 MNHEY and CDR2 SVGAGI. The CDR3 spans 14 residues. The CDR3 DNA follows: TGTGCCAGCAGTTACACCAGGGATCCCTACGAGCAGTACTTC. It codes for CASSYTRDPYEQYF.

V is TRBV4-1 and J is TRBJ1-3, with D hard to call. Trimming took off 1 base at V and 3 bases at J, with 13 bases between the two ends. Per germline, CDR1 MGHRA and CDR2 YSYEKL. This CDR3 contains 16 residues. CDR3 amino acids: CASSQGFLGFGNTIYF. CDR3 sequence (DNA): TGCGCCAGCAGCCAAGGTTTCCTAGGATTTGGAAACACCATATATTTT.

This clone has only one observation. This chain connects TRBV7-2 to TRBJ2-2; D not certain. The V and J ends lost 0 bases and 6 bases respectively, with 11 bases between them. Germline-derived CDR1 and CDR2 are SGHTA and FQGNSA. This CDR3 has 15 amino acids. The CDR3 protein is CASSLAPSPAGELFF. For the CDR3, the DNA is TGTGCCAGCAGCTTAGCCCCGAGTCCCGCCGGGGAGCTGTTTTTT.

In nucleotides, the CDR3 is TGTGCCAGCAGCGTAGGTCCGAGCACAGATACGCAGTATTTT. It translates to CASSVGPSTDTQYF. The rearrangement links TRBV9 to TRBJ2-3; D call uncertain. Trimming pared 0 bases from V and 0 bases from J, leaving 5 bases between. The CDR3 contains 14 residues. Per the germline V gene, CDR1 is SGDLS and CDR2 is YYNGEE.

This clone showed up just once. The CDR3: CASSLQGEETQYF. Written as DNA, the CDR3 is TGTGCCAGCTCACTACAGGGGGAAGAGACCCAGTACTTC. This chain links TRBV18 with TRBJ2-5; 8 positions agree with TRBD1. The ends lost 4 bases at V and 3 bases at J; junction bases unmatched: 1. CDR1 KGHSH and CDR2 LQKENI come from the germline V gene. The CDR3 length is 13 residues.

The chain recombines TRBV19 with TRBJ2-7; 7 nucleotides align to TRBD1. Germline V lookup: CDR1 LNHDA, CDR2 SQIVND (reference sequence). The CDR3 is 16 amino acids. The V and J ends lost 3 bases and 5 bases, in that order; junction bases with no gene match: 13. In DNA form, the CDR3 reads TGTGCCAGTAGTATCGGGCCGACAGGGCGAATGAACGAGCAGTACTTC. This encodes CASSIGPTGRMNEQYF.

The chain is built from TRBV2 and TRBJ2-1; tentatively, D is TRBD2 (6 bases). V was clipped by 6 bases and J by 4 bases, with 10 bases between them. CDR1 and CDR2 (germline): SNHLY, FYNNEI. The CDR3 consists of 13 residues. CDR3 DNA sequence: TGTGCCAGCAGGGGGACTCAATACAATGAGCAGTTCTTC. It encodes CASRGTQYNEQFF.

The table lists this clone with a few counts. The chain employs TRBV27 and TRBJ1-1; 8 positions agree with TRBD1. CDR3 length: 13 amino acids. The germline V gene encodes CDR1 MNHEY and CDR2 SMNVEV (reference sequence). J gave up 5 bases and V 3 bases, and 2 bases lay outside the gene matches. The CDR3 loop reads CASSFTGGTEAFF. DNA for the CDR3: TGTGCCAGCAGTTTCACAGGGGGGACTGAAGCTTTCTTT.

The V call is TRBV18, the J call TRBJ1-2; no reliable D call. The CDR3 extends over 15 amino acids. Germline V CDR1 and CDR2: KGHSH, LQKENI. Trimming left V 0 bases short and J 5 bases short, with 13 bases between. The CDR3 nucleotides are TGTGCCAGCTCACCACCGGATCCGGGAATTTATGGCTACACCTTC. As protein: CASSPPDPGIYGYTF.

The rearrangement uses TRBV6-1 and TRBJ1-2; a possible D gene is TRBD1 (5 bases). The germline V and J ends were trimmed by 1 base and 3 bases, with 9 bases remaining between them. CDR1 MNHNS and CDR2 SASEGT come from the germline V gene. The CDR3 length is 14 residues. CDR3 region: CASSEGGEDYGYTF. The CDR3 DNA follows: TGTGCCAGCAGTGAAGGGGGGGAGGACTATGGCTACACCTTC.

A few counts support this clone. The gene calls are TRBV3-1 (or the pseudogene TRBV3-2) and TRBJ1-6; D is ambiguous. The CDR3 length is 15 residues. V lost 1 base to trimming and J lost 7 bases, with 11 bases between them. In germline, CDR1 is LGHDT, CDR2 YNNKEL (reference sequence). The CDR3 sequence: CASSQGNSLNSPLHF. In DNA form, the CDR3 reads TGTGCCAGCAGCCAAGGGAACAGCCTAAATTCACCCCTCCACTTT.

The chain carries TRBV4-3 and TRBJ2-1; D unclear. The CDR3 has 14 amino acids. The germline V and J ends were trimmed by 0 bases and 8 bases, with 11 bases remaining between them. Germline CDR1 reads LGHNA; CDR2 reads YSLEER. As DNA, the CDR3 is TGCGCCAGCAGCCAAGATCTTTCAGTCGATGAGCAGTTCTTC. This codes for CASSQDLSVDEQFF.

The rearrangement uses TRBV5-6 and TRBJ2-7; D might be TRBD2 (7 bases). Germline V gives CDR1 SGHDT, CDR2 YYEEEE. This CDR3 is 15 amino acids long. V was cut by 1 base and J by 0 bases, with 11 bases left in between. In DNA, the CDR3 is TGTGCCAGCAGCTTGAGGGGGGGTGCCTCCTACGAGCAGTACTTC. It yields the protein CASSLRGGASYEQYF.

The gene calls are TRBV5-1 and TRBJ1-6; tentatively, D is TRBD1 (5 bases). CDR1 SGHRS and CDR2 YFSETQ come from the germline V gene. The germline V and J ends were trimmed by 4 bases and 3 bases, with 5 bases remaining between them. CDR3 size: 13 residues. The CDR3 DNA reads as TGCGCCAGCAGCGACAGCTATAATTCACCCCTCCACTTT. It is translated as CASSDSYNSPLHF.

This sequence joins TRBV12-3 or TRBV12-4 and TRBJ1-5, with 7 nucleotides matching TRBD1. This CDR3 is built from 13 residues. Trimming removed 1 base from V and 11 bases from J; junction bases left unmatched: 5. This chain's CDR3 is CASSLGRDRTQHF. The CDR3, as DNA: TGTGCCAGCAGTTTAGGCCGGGACAGAACCCAGCATTTT.

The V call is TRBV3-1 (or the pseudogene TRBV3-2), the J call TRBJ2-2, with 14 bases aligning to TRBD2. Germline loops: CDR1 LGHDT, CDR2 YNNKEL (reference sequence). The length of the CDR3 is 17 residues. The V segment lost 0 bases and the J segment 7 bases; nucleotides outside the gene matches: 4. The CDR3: CASSQEGTSGGSGELFF. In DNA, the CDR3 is TGTGCCAGCAGCCAAGAAGGGACTAGCGGGGGTAGCGGGGAGCTGTTTTTT.

The CDR3 nucleotides read TGTGCCAGCAGCCACAAGGGGTTGGGAAACACCATATATTTT. Translated, it gives CASSHKGLGNTIYF. The chain couples TRBV11-2 to TRBJ1-3; TRBD1 might be the D (5 bases). Looked up from germline, CDR1 is SGHAT and CDR2 is FQNNGV. V was shortened by 5 bases and J by 4 bases, with 12 bases between the two germline ends. The CDR3 is 14 amino acids.

The CDR3 region is CASSAEQGWLYYGYTF. The CDR3 DNA sequence: TGTGCCAGCAGCGCCGAACAGGGCTGGTTATACTATGGCTACACCTTC. The J gene is TRBJ1-2, the V gene TRBV9; TRBD1 is a possible D gene (6 bases). The CDR3 is 16 amino acids. Per the germline V gene, CDR1 is SGDLS and CDR2 is YYNGEE. V was cut by 3 bases and J by 3 bases, with 18 bases left in between.

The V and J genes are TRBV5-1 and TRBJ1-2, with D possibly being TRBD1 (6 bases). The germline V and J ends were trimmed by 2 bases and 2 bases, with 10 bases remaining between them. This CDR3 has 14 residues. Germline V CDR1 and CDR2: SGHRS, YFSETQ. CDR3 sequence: CASSFIGGNYGYTF. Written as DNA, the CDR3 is TGCGCCAGCAGCTTCATAGGGGGAAACTATGGCTACACCTTC.

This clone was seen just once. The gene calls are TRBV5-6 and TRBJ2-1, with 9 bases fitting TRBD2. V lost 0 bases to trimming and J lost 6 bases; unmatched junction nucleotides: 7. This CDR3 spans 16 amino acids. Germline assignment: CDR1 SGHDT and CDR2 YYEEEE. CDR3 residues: CASSLARGGLSNEQFF. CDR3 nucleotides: TGTGCCAGCAGCTTGGCGCGGGGGGGCCTTTCCAATGAGCAGTTCTTC.

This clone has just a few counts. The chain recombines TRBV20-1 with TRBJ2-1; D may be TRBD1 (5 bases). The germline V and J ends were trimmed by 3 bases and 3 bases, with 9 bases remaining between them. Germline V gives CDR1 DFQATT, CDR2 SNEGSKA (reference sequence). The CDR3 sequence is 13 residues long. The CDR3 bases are TGCAGTGCTAGTGGGGCAGGCTACAATGAGCAGTTCTTC. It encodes CSASGAGYNEQFF.

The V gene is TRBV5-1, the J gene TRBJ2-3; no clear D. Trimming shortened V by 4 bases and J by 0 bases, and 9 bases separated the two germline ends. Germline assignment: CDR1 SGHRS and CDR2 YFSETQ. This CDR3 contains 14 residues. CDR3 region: CASSPATSTDTQYF. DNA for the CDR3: TGCGCCAGCAGCCCCGCCACTAGCACAGATACGCAGTATTTT.